The 22 T cell receptor beta chains below all came from one sample that was sequenced in a study of blood T cell repertoires in COVID-19. The table came from immunoSEQ multiplex PCR; TCRdb's copy has only in-frame clones and leaves some out. The sample lists under 150,000 clones, around 85% seen once, with 4.3% in the top ten. Sequenced material: peripheral blood. Receptor source: a human donor in a cohort sampled during active COVID-19.

The genes are TRBV2 and TRBJ2-7; 7 bases agree with TRBD2. Germline assignment: CDR1 SNHLY and CDR2 FYNNEI. The CDR3 runs 16 residues. The CDR3, as DNA: TGTGCCAGCACCTCCGGTAGCGGGTCAAACTCCCACGAGCAGTACGTC. It specifies CASTSGSGSNSHEQYV.

The chain employs TRBV5-1 and TRBJ2-5; D gene ambiguous. Germline V CDR1 and CDR2: SGHRS, YFSETQ. Trimming stripped 4 bases from V and 1 base from J, with 2 bases between. The CDR3 is 11 amino acids. In DNA form, the CDR3 reads TGCGCCAGCAGCCGCCAAGAGACCCAGTACTTC. This translates into CASSRQETQYF. Complete variable domain (other parts from reference TRBV5-1 and TRBJ2-5): KAGVTQTPRYLIKTRGQQVTLSCSPISGHRSVSWYQQTPGQGLQFLFEYFSETQRNKGNFPGRFSGRQFSNSRSEMNVSTLELGDSALYLCASSRQETQYFGPGTRLLVL.

J is TRBJ2-7 and V is TRBV3-1 (or the pseudogene TRBV3-2); possibly TRBD2 for D (6 bases). The V end was cut by 3 bases, the J end by 4 bases, with 7 bases between. Germline loops: CDR1 LGHDT, CDR2 YNNKEL (reference sequence). This CDR3 spans 12 amino acids. DNA for the CDR3: TGTGCCAGCAGCCAGGGGGGTTACGAGCAGTACTTC. It specifies CASSQGGYEQYF.

Turning to this clone: One end of the junction fails to match germline, which may point to a read error. V and J are TRBV25-1 and TRBJ1-2, with 8 bases that match TRBD1. CDR1 and CDR2 from the germline V gene are MGHDK and SYGVNS. The CDR3 covers 15 residues. For the CDR3, the DNA is TGTGCCAGCAGCGAATTGGGGACAGGCGTCTATGGCTACACCTTC. As protein: CASSELGTGVYGYTF.

This clone was seen just once. V usage is TRBV28 and J usage is TRBJ1-1, with D possibly TRBD1 on 5 matching bases. CDR3 size: 13 residues. Trimming took 0 bases from V and 6 from J, leaving 8 bases between them. CDR1 is MDHEN, CDR2 SYDVKM, per germline. The chain's CDR3 is CASSLWRGAEAFF. The CDR3 bases are TGTGCCAGCAGTTTATGGCGGGGGGCTGAAGCTTTCTTT.

J is TRBJ2-2 and V is TRBV30, with TRBD2 identical over 11 bases. The germline gives CDR1 GTSNPN, CDR2 SVGIG (reference sequence). The CDR3 length is 21 residues. V lost 0 bases and J lost 2; bases outside the gene matches: 17. The DNA for the CDR3 is TGTGCCTGGAGTGTATTTAGGGGGCTAGCGGGGGGACCATCAAACACCGGGGAGCTGTTTTTT. Protein: CAWSVFRGLAGGPSNTGELFF.

The rearrangement links TRBV20-1 to TRBJ2-3, with D perhaps TRBD2 (5 bases). Germline CDR1 reads DFQATT; CDR2 reads SNEGSKA (reference sequence). Trimming removed 3 bases from V and 2 bases from J, with 9 bases in between. The CDR3 consists of 13 residues. The CDR3: CSASPGSTDTQYF. DNA for the CDR3: TGCAGTGCTAGTCCGGGGTCCACAGATACGCAGTATTTT.

This clone was observed once. V and J are TRBV7-9 and TRBJ1-4, with D maybe TRBD1 (5 bases). Germline values: CDR1 SEHNR, CDR2 FQNEAQ (reference sequence). Trimming took off 1 base at V and 6 bases at J, with 15 bases between the two ends. This CDR3 region has 16 residues. CDR3 DNA: TGTGCCAGCAGCTTAGTGTCAGGGAGGTCGGATGAAAAACTGTTTTTT. This encodes CASSLVSGRSDEKLFF.

This clone was seen a single time. V is TRBV9 and J is TRBJ1-5, with D perhaps matching TRBD1 (5 bases). This CDR3 is 14 amino acids long. The germline V gene encodes CDR1 SGDLS and CDR2 YYNGEE. V lost 4 bases and J 9 bases, leaving 17 bases between the germline ends. The CDR3 DNA sequence: TGTGCCAGCAGCACCCGACAGAGCGAAGGGCCCCAGCATTTT. It encodes CASSTRQSEGPQHF.

The V call is TRBV6-2 or TRBV6-3, the J call TRBJ2-3, with 7 bases lining up with TRBD2. V was clipped by 6 bases and J by 0 bases; unmatched bases: 12. The CDR3 sequence is 17 residues long. The germline gives CDR1 MNHEY, CDR2 SVGEGT. CDR3: CASSPIRGEESTDTQYF. DNA of the CDR3: TGTGCCAGCAGCCCCATACGGGGGGAGGAAAGCACAGATACGCAGTATTTT.

The chain employs TRBV11-1 and TRBJ2-5; 10 nucleotides match TRBD1. With V trimmed by 6 bases and J by 5 bases, 12 bases remained unmatched. This CDR3 contains 16 residues. Looked up from germline, CDR1 is SGHAT and CDR2 is FQDESV (reference sequence). The CDR3 here is CASSHQGTGEWETQYF. The CDR3 DNA follows: TGTGCCAGCAGTCACCAAGGGACAGGGGAGTGGGAGACCCAGTACTTC.

The J gene is TRBJ2-7, the V gene TRBV5-1; 9 positions agree with TRBD2. This CDR3 is built from 15 residues. CDR1 and CDR2 from the germline V gene are SGHRS and YFSETQ. Germline trimming cut 0 bases from V and 7 bases from J; bases unmatched to any gene: 8. This CDR3 is CASSLVAGGDGEQYV. For the CDR3, the DNA is TGCGCCAGCAGCTTGGTGGCGGGAGGGGATGGTGAGCAGTACGTC.

This rearrangement joins TRBV4-1 to TRBJ1-2, with 8 bases matching TRBD1. The CDR3 loop spans 15 amino acids. Trimming took 3 bases from V and 8 from J; bases not matched to a gene: 11. In germline, CDR1 is MGHRA, CDR2 YSYEKL. CDR3 in DNA: TGCGCCAGCAGCCAGTTGCAGGGGGCCCTCGGGGGCTACACCTTC. Amino acids: CASSQLQGALGGYTF.

This chain links TRBV5-6 with TRBJ2-5; D is possibly TRBD2 (5 bases). Between the trimmed V and J ends, which lost 4 bases and 2 bases, there was a span of 15 bases. Per germline, CDR1 SGHDT and CDR2 YYEEEE. This CDR3 has 15 residues. This CDR3 is CASSLSLGSQETQYF. The CDR3 DNA is TGTGCCAGCAGCCTATCGTTGGGGAGTCAAGAGACCCAGTACTTC.

This chain links TRBV6-4 with TRBJ2-1, with 8 nucleotides matching TRBD2. V was clipped by 6 bases and J by 1 base; unmatched bases: 14. The CDR3 spans 18 residues. Germline V lookup: CDR1 MRHNA, CDR2 SNTAGT. The CDR3 region has the DNA TGTGCCAGCAGCCCCGCAGGAGCGGGAGTAGGGTCCTACAATGAGCAGTTCTTC. It specifies CASSPAGAGVGSYNEQFF.

The chain carries TRBV9 and TRBJ2-3; D perhaps matches TRBD2 (6 bases). Germline V gene data show CDR1 as SGDLS and CDR2 as YYNGEE. The V end lost 0 bases, the J end lost 6 bases, and 8 bases lay between the germline ends. The CDR3 is 13 amino acids. CDR3 in amino acids: CASSVAGGDTQYF. CDR3 nucleotide sequence: TGTGCCAGCAGCGTAGCTGGGGGGGATACGCAGTATTTT.

The rearrangement joins TRBV4-3 to TRBJ2-3; TRBD2 aligns across 10 bases. The germline gives CDR1 LGHNA, CDR2 YSLEER. J lost 5 bases, V lost 1 base, and 9 bases had no gene match. This CDR3 comprises 17 residues. As DNA, the CDR3 is TGCGCCAGCAGCCAAGGTAGACTAGCGGGTATTGTAGATACGCAGTATTTT. Amino acid sequence: CASSQGRLAGIVDTQYF.

The chain has TRBV7-9 and TRBJ2-5, with D possibly matching TRBD2 (6 bases). The germline V and J ends were trimmed by 5 bases and 7 bases, with 29 bases remaining between them. CDR3 length: 18 amino acids. Germline CDR1 SEHNR, CDR2 FQNEAQ (reference sequence). The CDR3: CASSPPPWRGPGFWTQYF. The CDR3 coding sequence is TGTGCCAGCAGCCCCCCCCCGTGGCGGGGCCCCGGCTTTTGGACCCAGTACTTC.

The V call is TRBV6-2 or TRBV6-3, the J call TRBJ1-5, with D possibly TRBD1 on 6 matching bases. This CDR3 has 16 residues. Trimming removed 6 bases from V and 0 bases from J, with 15 bases in between. CDR1 MNHEY and CDR2 SVGEGT come from the germline V gene. The CDR3 DNA is TGTGCCAGCAGCCCCGGACAGACCCATAGCAATCAGCCCCAGCATTTT. Translating it yields CASSPGQTHSNQPQHF.

This rearrangement joins TRBV6-2 or TRBV6-3 to TRBJ2-1, with 7 positions matching TRBD2. V trimming: 2 bases; J trimming: 4 bases; junction bases outside the gene matches: 5. Germline CDR1 and CDR2: MNHEY and SVGEGT. The CDR3 extends over 15 amino acids. This chain's CDR3 is CASSYSSGLYNEQFF. The CDR3 nucleotides are TGTGCCAGCAGTTACAGTAGCGGGTTATACAATGAGCAGTTCTTC.

The CDR3 spells CASSKGGGAFEQYF. The CDR3 DNA sequence: TGTGCCAGCAGCAAAGGCGGGGGGGCGTTTGAGCAGTACTTC. The V gene is TRBV7-6, the J gene TRBJ2-7; 9 nucleotides line up with TRBD2. V dropped 5 bases and J dropped 7; count of bases not matched to a gene: 9. The CDR3 runs to 14 residues. CDR1 is SGHVS and CDR2 is FNYEAQ in the germline V gene.

The chain employs TRBV19 and TRBJ2-4; 10 bases line up with TRBD1. Germline V CDR1 and CDR2: LNHDA, SQIVND (reference sequence). CDR3 size: 20 residues. The trim removed 4 bases at V and 0 bases at J, leaving 15 bases unmatched. This CDR3 is CASSTRQGASASGAKNIQYF. CDR3 bases: TGTGCCAGTAGTACCCGACAGGGGGCGTCGGCCTCGGGAGCCAAAAACATTCAGTACTTC.